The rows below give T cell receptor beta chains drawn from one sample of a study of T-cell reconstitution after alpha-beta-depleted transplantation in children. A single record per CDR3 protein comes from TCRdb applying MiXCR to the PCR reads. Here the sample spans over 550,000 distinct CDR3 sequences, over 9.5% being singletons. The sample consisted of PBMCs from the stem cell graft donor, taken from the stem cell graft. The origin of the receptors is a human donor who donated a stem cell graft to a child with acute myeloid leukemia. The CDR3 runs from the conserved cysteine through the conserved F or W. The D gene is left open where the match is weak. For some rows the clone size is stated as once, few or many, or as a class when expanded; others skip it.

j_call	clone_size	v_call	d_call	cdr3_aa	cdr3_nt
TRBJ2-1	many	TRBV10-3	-	CAISESSGAPEQFF	TGTGCCATCAGTGAGTCGAGTGGTGCCCCTGAGCAGTTCTTC
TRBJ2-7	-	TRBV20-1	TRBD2	CSARRLAGIYEQYF	TGCAGTGCTAGGCGACTAGCGGGGATCTACGAGCAGTACTTC
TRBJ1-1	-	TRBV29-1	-	CSHRRGAVIGTEAFF	TGCAGTCACCGAAGGGGGGCGGTAATCGGGACTGAAGCTTTCTTT
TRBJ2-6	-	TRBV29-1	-	CSALQGANVLTF	TGCAGCGCCTTACAGGGGGCCAACGTCCTGACTTTC
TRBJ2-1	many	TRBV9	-	CASSVVGLGYNEQFF	TGTGCCAGCAGCGTAGTAGGGTTGGGATACAATGAGCAGTTCTTC
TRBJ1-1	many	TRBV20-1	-	CSARVRTELNTEAFF	TGCAGTGCTAGAGTGAGGACAGAGCTGAACACTGAAGCTTTCTTT
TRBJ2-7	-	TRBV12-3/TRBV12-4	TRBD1	CASSLTGVPEKQYF	TGTGCCAGCAGTCTGACAGGGGTACCTGAGAAGCAGTACTTC
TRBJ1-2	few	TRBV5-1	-	CASSLSGVAYGYTF	TGCGCCAGCAGCTTGTCGGGGGTTGCCTATGGCTACACCTTC
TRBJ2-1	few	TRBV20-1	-	CSASPGGSSYNEQFF	TGCAGTGCTAGCCCGGGTGGGAGCTCCTACAATGAGCAGTTCTTC
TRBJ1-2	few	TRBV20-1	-	CSAREPAKIVYGYTF	TGCAGTGCTAGAGAACCGGCCAAGATAGTCTATGGCTACACCTTC
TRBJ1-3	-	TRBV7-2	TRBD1	CASSPGQGYGNTIYF	TGTGCCAGCAGCCCGGGACAGGGATATGGAAACACCATATATTTT
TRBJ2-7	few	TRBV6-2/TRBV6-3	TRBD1	CASSSYRGSSYEQYF	TGTGCCAGCAGTTCCTACAGGGGGAGCTCCTACGAGCAGTACTTC
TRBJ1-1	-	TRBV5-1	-	CASSPGLGGPTEAFF	TGCGCCAGCAGCCCTGGACTGGGAGGTCCCACTGAAGCTTTCTTT
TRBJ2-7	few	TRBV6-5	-	CASSYSFTDPYEQYF	TGTGCCAGCAGTTACTCGTTCACTGACCCCTACGAGCAGTACTTC
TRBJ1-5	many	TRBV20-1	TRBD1	CSARPIRQGGQPQHF	TGCAGTGCTAGACCCATTCGACAGGGCGGGCAGCCCCAGCATTTT
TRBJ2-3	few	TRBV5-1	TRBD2	CASSLPASGSTDTQYF	TGCGCCAGCAGCTTGCCGGCTAGCGGAAGCACAGATACGCAGTATTTT
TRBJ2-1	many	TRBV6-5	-	CASSYSNSWDEQFF	TGTGCCAGCAGTTACTCGAATTCGTGGGATGAGCAGTTCTTC
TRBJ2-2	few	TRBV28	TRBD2	CASRLTSGRGTGELFF	TGTGCCAGCAGGCTAACTAGCGGGAGAGGCACCGGGGAGCTGTTTTTT
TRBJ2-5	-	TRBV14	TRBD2	CASSQIAGGRETQYF	TGTGCCAGCAGCCAAATAGCGGGAGGACGGGAGACCCAGTACTTC
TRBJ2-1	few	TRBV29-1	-	CSVVGTIYNEQFF	TGCAGCGTTGTTGGGACAATCTACAATGAGCAGTTCTTC
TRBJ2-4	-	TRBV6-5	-	CASSYVSLGNENIQYF	TGTGCCAGCAGTTACGTTAGCTTAGGGAACGAAAACATTCAGTACTTC
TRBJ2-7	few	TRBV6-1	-	CASSELGTHSSYEQYF	TGTGCCAGCAGTGAACTGGGGACCCATAGCTCCTACGAGCAGTACTTC
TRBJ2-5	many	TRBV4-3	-	CASSQDLEGTQYF	TGCGCCAGCAGCCAAGATCTAGAGGGGACCCAGTACTTC
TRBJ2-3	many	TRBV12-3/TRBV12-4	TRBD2	CASSSIAGGTSTDTQYF	TGTGCCAGCAGTTCGATAGCGGGAGGGACTAGCACAGATACGCAGTATTTT
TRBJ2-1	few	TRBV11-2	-	CASSLALLTKGEQFF	TGTGCCAGCAGCTTAGCACTGCTTACAAAGGGTGAGCAGTTCTTC
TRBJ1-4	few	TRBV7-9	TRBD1	CASSLQGAGKLFF	TGTGCCAGCAGCCTACAGGGGGCCGGAAAACTGTTTTTT
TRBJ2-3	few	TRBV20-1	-	CSARAPSGNAYTQYF	TGCAGTGCTAGGGCCCCGTCCGGGAACGCATACACGCAGTATTTT
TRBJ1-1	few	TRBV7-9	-	CASSQRTGRTEAFF	TGTGCCAGCAGCCAAAGGACGGGGCGGACTGAAGCTTTCTTT
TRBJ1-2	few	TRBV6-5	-	CASSYSRATNYGYTF	TGTGCCAGCAGTTACTCTCGAGCGACCAACTATGGCTACACCTTC
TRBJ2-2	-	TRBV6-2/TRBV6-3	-	CASSSSANTGELFF	TGTGCCAGCAGTTCTTCAGCGAACACCGGGGAGCTGTTTTTT
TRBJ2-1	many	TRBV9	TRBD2	CASSSTGTSGSSSYNEQFF	TGTGCCAGCAGCTCCACCGGGACTAGCGGGAGCAGCTCCTACAATGAGCAGTTCTTC
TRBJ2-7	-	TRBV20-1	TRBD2	CSARGAGGEGYEQYF	TGCAGTGCTAGGGGCGCGGGAGGGGAGGGCTACGAGCAGTACTTC
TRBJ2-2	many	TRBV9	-	CASSEDPRNTGELFF	TGTGCCAGCAGCGAGGACCCAAGGAACACCGGGGAGCTGTTTTTT
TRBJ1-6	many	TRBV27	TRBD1	CASSPGQGKTPLHF	TGTGCCAGCAGTCCGGGACAGGGGAAGACACCCCTCCACTTT
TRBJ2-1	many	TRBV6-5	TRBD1	CASIPRQGAMRDNEQFF	TGTGCCAGCATTCCTCGTCAGGGGGCGATGAGGGACAATGAGCAGTTCTTC
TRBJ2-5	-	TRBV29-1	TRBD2	CSVESGKGETQYF	TGCAGCGTTGAAAGCGGGAAGGGAGAGACCCAGTACTTC
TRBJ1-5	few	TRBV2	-	CASSGLRGRGQPQHF	TGTGCCAGCAGTGGACTAAGGGGAAGGGGGCAGCCCCAGCATTTT
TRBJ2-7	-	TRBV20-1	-	CSAPDGVGDEQYF	TGCAGTGCACCCGACGGGGTCGGCGACGAGCAGTACTTC
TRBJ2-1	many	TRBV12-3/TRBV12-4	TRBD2	CASSRLAEDNEQFF	TGTGCCAGCAGTCGACTAGCGGAAGACAATGAGCAGTTCTTC
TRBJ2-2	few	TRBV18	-	CASSLREGRGDTGELFF	TGTGCCAGCTCCCTCCGCGAGGGCCGAGGCGACACCGGGGAGCTGTTTTTT
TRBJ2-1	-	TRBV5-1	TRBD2	CASSPSGASGSLHEQFF	TGCGCCAGCAGCCCCTCAGGGGCTAGCGGGAGTCTTCATGAGCAGTTCTTC
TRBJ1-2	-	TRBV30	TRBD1	CAWRAKDRGPGYTF	TGTGCCTGGAGGGCGAAGGACAGGGGGCCTGGCTACACCTTC
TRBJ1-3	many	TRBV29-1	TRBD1	CSGRDRGHGNTIYF	TGCAGCGGGAGGGACAGGGGGCACGGAAACACCATATATTTT
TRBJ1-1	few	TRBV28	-	CASSPLWKNTEAFF	TGTGCCAGCAGCCCTCTTTGGAAGAACACTGAAGCTTTCTTT
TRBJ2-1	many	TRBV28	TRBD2	CASSFPRVAGAMAYNEQFF	TGTGCCAGCAGTTTCCCTCGGGTAGCGGGAGCCATGGCTTACAATGAGCAGTTCTTC
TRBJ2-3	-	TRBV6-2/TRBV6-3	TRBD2	CASSLLGPGGPDTQYF	TGTGCCAGCAGTCTACTCGGACCGGGAGGGCCAGATACGCAGTATTTT
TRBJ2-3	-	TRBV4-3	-	CASSQAQADTQYF	TGCGCCAGCAGCCAAGCTCAAGCAGATACGCAGTATTTT
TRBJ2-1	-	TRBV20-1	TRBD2	CSARDVGLADYNEQFF	TGCAGTGCTAGAGACGTGGGACTAGCGGACTACAATGAGCAGTTCTTC
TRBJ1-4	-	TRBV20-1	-	CSAPSPANEKLFF	TGCAGTGCCCCATCACCCGCTAATGAAAAACTGTTTTTT
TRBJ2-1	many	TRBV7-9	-	CASSFNRVGYNEQFF	TGTGCCAGCAGCTTTAACAGGGTAGGCTACAATGAGCAGTTCTTC
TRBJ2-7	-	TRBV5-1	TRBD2	CASRAGTSGTYEQYF	TGCGCCAGCAGGGCCGGGACTAGCGGGACCTACGAGCAGTACTTC
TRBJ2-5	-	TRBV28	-	CASSLPLGPGETQYF	TGTGCCAGCAGTCTCCCCCTCGGACCGGGAGAGACCCAGTACTTC
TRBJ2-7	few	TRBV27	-	CASSSLQAGVTAEQYF	TGTGCCAGCAGTTCTCTGCAAGCGGGCGTTACGGCCGAGCAGTACTTC
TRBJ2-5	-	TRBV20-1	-	CSAPLMGKETQYF	TGCAGTGCACCCTTGATGGGGAAAGAGACCCAGTACTTC
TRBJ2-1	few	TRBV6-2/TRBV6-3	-	CASSYRQASSYNEQFF	TGTGCCAGCAGTTACAGACAGGCTAGCTCCTACAATGAGCAGTTCTTC
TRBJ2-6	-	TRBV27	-	CASSLSGAEAGANVLTF	TGTGCCAGCAGTTTATCAGGGGCTGAGGCTGGGGCCAACGTCCTGACTTTC
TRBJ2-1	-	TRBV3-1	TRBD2	CASSQALAGNEQFF	TGTGCCAGCAGCCAAGCCCTAGCGGGTAATGAGCAGTTCTTC
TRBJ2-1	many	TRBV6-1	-	CASSEMVGVPSNEQFF	TGTGCCAGCAGTGAAATGGTAGGGGTCCCCAGCAATGAGCAGTTCTTC
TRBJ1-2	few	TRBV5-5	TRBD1	CASSTTGGGLNYGYTF	TGTGCCAGCAGCACGACAGGGGGTGGATTGAACTATGGCTACACCTTC